This T cell receptor (beta chain) was recovered during a study of T cell responses to AZD1222 COVID-19 vaccine. Looking at the study overall: Pooling of second doses given at about 4 or about 12 weeks was done.

The method was immunoSEQ multiplex PCR; TCRdb's version includes in-frame clones alone and lacks a portion of them. The data hold 100,000 to 150,000 clones, with roughly nine tenths observed a single time. In germline, CDR1 is KGHSH, CDR2 LQKENI. CDR3 length equals 16 residues. The junction had 10 bases not matched to a gene; V was cut back by 6 bases and J by 6 bases. The chain uses TRBV18 and TRBJ2-7; 14 bases fit TRBD2. The clonotype originates from an adult in good health. Here the sequenced sample was peripheral blood, taken on day 0 of AZD1222 vaccination. The CDR3 is CASSGTSGSQGIEQYV. For the CDR3, the DNA is TGTGCCAGCTCCGGGACTAGCGGGAGTCAAGGCATCGAGCAGTACGTC.